This T cell receptor beta chain was profiled in a study of CD8+ T cells in alopecia areata. Sequencing relied on a cDNA template that was reverse transcribed from extracted RNA. Assay used: immunoSEQ multiplex PCR; TCRdb lists only in-frame clones, some missing. The sample has 150,000 to 200,000 clones; 55% to 75% are singletons. As concerns this clone: The antigen is not known.

General study points: Tofacitinib did not eliminate many expanded lesional clones from scalp or blood.

Germline lookup yields CDR1 MNHEY and CDR2 SVGAGI. Trimming shortened V by 0 bases and J by 4 bases, and 9 bases separated the two germline ends. This CDR3 contains 14 residues. Noted treatment: oral pan-JAK inhibitor, 5-10 mg twice daily. Obtained from alopecia areata patients were lesional scalp punch biopsies along with peripheral blood. Starting from PBMCs, sorting isolated CD4+ and CD8+ T cells. This receptor was taken from a human donor with alopecia areata. The sample was CD4+ T cells sorted from blood, taken at week 24, from a patient treated with tofacitinib. The J gene is TRBJ1-2, the V gene TRBV6-5, with D tentatively TRBD1 (5 bases). This chain's CDR3 is CASSYSPDIYGYTF. CDR3 nucleotides: TGTGCCAGCAGTTACTCCCCGGACATCTATGGCTACACCTTC.